This record looks at one T cell receptor beta chain sequence and its context. Its antigen is currently unknown. These data belong to a study of response to subunit inactivated influenza vaccine. Whole-study results and caveats: Authors suggested few new T cells are recruited by each seasonal influenza vaccination.

Trimming left V 4 bases short and J 0 bases short, with 9 bases between. Germline CDR1 reads SQVTM; CDR2 reads ANQGSEA. The CDR3 covers 13 residues. TCRdb used MiXCR to reprocess the RT-PCR reads, holding one entry per CDR3 protein. The repertoire holds about 650,000 distinct CDR3 sequences, with approximately 14% as singletons. This receptor was identified in a man over 45 who received an inactivated influenza vaccine. The chain recombines TRBV29-1 with TRBJ1-1; D not resolved. The input for sequencing was PBMCs from blood, taken approximately 15 days before vaccination. As DNA, the CDR3 is TGCAGCGTTGTTAAGACCCTGAACACTGAAGCTTTCTTT. Protein sequence: CSVVKTLNTEAFF.